Listed below are T cell receptor beta chains from one sample, sequenced in a study of shared clonotypes between healthy human individuals. Here immunoSEQ multiplex PCR was the method, and the copy in TCRdb shows in-frame clones only, minus some. The data contain roughly 550,000 clones, nearly 97% of them seen just once; the ten biggest clones take up approximately 0.1%. Sequenced material: naive CD8+ T cells sorted from blood. The receptor set was obtained from a woman aged 30 to 39 in good health. CDR3s include the opening cysteine and the closing phenylalanine or tryptophan. The D gene is left open where the match is weak. Some rows have no size entry. The others give once, few or many, or a class for an expanded clone.

V gene,J gene,D gene,clone size,CDR3 protein,CDR3 DNA
TRBV6-4,TRBJ2-5,.,once,CASSDSGRAGETQYF,TGTGCCAGCAGTGACTCGGGCAGGGCGGGCGAGACCCAGTACTTC
TRBV4-1,TRBJ2-1,TRBD2,.,CASSQEGLAGQNEQFF,TGCGCCAGCAGCCAAGAAGGACTAGCGGGGCAGAATGAGCAGTTCTTC
TRBV21-1,TRBJ2-7,.,.,CASSNGDSYEQYF,TGTGCCAGCAGCAATGGGGATTCCTACGAGCAGTACTTC
TRBV28,TRBJ1-5,.,.,CASSFETADNQPQHF,TGTGCCAGCAGTTTCGAGACAGCGGACAATCAGCCCCAGCATTTT
TRBV5-6,TRBJ2-1,.,once,CASSFFGVNNEQFF,TGTGCCAGCAGCTTTTTCGGAGTGAACAATGAGCAGTTCTTC
TRBV6-5,TRBJ2-2,.,.,CASSRSDNTGELFF,TGTGCCAGCAGTAGGAGCGACAACACCGGGGAGCTGTTTTTT
TRBV6-4,TRBJ1-2,.,.,CASSDGTGVGYTF,TGTGCCAGCAGTGACGGAACAGGAGTCGGCTACACCTTC
TRBV13,TRBJ2-1,TRBD2,.,CASSSGLAERGEQFF,TGTGCCAGCAGCTCGGGACTAGCGGAACGGGGTGAGCAGTTCTTC
TRBV5-1,TRBJ1-2,.,few,CASSFDSYGYTF,TGCGCCAGCAGCTTCGACAGCTATGGCTACACCTTC
TRBV7-9,TRBJ2-3,.,.,CASTTAGPHTDTQYF,TGTGCCAGCACTACAGCGGGTCCCCACACAGATACGCAGTATTTT
TRBV9,TRBJ2-5,TRBD2,.,CASSVDGLGVETQYF,TGTGCCAGCAGCGTAGATGGACTAGGGGTCGAGACCCAGTACTTC
TRBV27,TRBJ2-1,TRBD2,.,CASRVLAGVYNEQFF,TGTGCCAGCAGGGTCCTAGCGGGGGTCTACAATGAGCAGTTCTTC
TRBV7-9,TRBJ2-5,.,.,CASSPPNEETQYF,TGTGCCAGCAGCCCCCCCAATGAAGAGACCCAGTACTTC
TRBV19,TRBJ2-7,TRBD2,.,CASSIESSGSFYEQYF,TGTGCCAGTAGTATAGAGAGTAGCGGGAGTTTCTACGAGCAGTACTTC
TRBV4-2,TRBJ2-5,.,.,CASSQALIQGRGSQETQYF,TGTGCCAGCAGCCAAGCACTTATTCAGGGGCGGGGCTCCCAAGAGACCCAGTACTTC
TRBV11-2,TRBJ2-7,TRBD2,.,CASSVGTSERYEQYF,TGTGCCAGCAGCGTGGGGACTAGCGAACGCTACGAGCAGTACTTC
TRBV7-6,TRBJ2-1,TRBD1,.,CASSYTGGRSYNEQFF,TGTGCCAGCAGTTATACAGGGGGCCGGTCCTACAATGAGCAGTTCTTC
TRBV11-2,TRBJ2-2,.,.,CASSFIGGELFF,TGTGCCAGCAGCTTTATTGGCGGGGAGCTGTTTTTT
TRBV19,TRBJ1-2,.,few,CASSVMNYGYTF,TGTGCCAGTAGTGTCATGAACTATGGCTACACCTTC
TRBV19,TRBJ1-2,.,.,CASRIQGDYGYTF,TGTGCCAGTAGGATACAGGGAGACTATGGCTACACCTTC
TRBV19,TRBJ2-3,.,once,CASSKSGRLKTDTQYF,TGTGCCAGTAGTAAGAGCGGCAGACTCAAGACAGATACGCAGTATTTT
TRBV2,TRBJ2-1,.,.,CASILVSNEQFF,TGTGCCAGCATTCTTGTGAGCAATGAGCAGTTCTTC
TRBV11-3,TRBJ2-2,.,once,CASSLVGQISESTGELFF,TGTGCCAGCAGCTTAGTGGGGCAGATTAGCGAGTCCACCGGGGAGCTGTTTTTT
TRBV27,TRBJ2-7,.,.,CASSLEDGEQYF,TGTGCCAGCAGTTTAGAGGACGGCGAGCAGTACTTC
TRBV9,TRBJ2-2,TRBD1,.,CASSEPGTGAGELFF,TGTGCCAGCAGCGAGCCCGGGACAGGGGCCGGGGAGCTGTTTTTT
TRBV4-1,TRBJ2-3,.,.,CASSQEYSTDTQYF,TGCGCCAGCAGCCAAGAGTACAGCACAGATACGCAGTATTTT
TRBV27,TRBJ2-7,.,.,CASSLSPPVDEQYF,TGTGCCAGCAGTTTATCCCCCCCTGTCGACGAGCAGTACTTC
TRBV27,TRBJ2-7,TRBD2,.,CASSVIGGSYEQYF,TGTGCCAGCAGTGTCATCGGGGGGTCCTACGAGCAGTACTTC
TRBV9,TRBJ2-3,.,.,CASSDWGGGSTDTQYF,TGTGCCAGCAGCGACTGGGGAGGAGGTAGCACAGATACGCAGTATTTT
TRBV7-9,TRBJ2-7,TRBD2,.,CASSFFSGPVHEQYF,TGTGCCAGCAGCTTTTTTAGCGGGCCCGTCCACGAGCAGTACTTC
TRBV5-4,TRBJ1-3,.,.,CASSLDIGNTIYF,TGTGCCAGCAGCCTGGACATCGGAAACACCATATATTTT
TRBV27,TRBJ2-7,.,.,CASIPGKGYEQYF,TGTGCCAGCATCCCAGGAAAAGGTTACGAGCAGTACTTC